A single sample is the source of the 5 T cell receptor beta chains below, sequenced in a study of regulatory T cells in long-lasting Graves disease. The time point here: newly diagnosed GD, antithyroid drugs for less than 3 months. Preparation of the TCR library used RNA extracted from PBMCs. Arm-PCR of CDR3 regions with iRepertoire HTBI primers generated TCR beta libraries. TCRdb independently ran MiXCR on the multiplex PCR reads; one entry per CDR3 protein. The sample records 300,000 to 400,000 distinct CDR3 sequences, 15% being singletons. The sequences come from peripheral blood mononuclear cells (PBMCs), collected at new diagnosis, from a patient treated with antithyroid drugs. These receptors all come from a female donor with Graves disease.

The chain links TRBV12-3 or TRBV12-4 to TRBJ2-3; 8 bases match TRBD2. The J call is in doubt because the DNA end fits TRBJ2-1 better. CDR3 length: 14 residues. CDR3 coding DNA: TGTGCCAGCAGTTTTAGGACTAGCATCCCTGAGCAGTTCTTC. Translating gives CASSFRTSIPEQFF.

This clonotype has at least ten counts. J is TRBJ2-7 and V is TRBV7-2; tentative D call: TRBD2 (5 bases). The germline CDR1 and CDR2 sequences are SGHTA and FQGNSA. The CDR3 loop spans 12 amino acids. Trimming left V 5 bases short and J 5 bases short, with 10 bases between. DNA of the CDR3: TGTGCCAGCAGCCAGAGGGCCGACGAGCAGTACTTC. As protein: CASSQRADEQYF.

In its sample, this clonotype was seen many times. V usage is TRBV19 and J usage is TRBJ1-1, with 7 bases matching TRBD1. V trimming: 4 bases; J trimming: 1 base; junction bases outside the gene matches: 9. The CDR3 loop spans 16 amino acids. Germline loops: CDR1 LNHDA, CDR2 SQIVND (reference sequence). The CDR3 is CASSRPGQRSNTEAFF. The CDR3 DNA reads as TGTGCCAGTAGTAGACCGGGACAGAGATCGAACACTGAAGCTTTCTTT.

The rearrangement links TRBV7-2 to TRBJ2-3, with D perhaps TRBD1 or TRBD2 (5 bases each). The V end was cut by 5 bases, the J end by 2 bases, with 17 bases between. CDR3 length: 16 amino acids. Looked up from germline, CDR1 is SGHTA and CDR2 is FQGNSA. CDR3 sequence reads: CASSPSRGRDTDTQYF. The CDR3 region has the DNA TGTGCCAGCAGCCCCTCCCGGGGCCGAGACACAGATACGCAGTATTTT.

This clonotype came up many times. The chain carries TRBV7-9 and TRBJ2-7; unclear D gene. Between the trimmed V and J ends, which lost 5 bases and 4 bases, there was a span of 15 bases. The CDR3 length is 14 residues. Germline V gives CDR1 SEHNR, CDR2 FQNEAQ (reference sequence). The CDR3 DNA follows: TGTGCCAGCAGCCCGCCTTGGACGCATTACGAGCAGTACTTC. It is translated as CASSPPWTHYEQYF.